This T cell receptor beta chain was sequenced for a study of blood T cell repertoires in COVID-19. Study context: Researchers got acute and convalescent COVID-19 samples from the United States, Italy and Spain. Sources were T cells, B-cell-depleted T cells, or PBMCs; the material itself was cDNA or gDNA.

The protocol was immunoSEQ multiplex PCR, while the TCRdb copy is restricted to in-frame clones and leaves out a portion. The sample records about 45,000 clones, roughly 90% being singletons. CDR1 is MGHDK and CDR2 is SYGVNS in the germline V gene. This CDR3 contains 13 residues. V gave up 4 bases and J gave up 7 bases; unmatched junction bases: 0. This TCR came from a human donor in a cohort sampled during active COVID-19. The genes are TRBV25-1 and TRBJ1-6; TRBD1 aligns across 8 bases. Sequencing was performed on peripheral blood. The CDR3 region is CASSAGGNSPLHF. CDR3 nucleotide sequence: TGTGCCAGCAGTGCAGGGGGCAATTCACCCCTCCACTTT.